This T cell receptor (beta chain) was sequenced during a study of CDR3 diversity in severe acne (dated by TCRdb to between 2018 and 2021). Libraries came from PCR. The run used an Illumina HiSeq 2000. Using fastp at Q25 and MiXCR, TCRdb reprocessed the public reads and kept productive beta chains. Rows with a matching CDR3 protein are joined into one entry that keeps the most common DNA and genes. A total of about 93,000 distinct CDR3 sequences appear in this sample, 48% of them only once. In total, the top ten clones hold about 9.5% of the sample. The CDR3, from cysteine to phenylalanine, totals 14 residues. Only the CDR3 DNA is retained, 42 bases long and in frame from the first base. V gives up 5 bases and J gives up 5 bases, and the segment between their germline ends measures 10 bases. A note on this clonotype: Its antigen remains unidentified. Base qualities are not provided; no much larger clone lies one nucleotide away.

Recombination connected TRBV12-3 or TRBV12-4 to TRBJ1-6; a weak D assignment points to TRBD1 (5 bases agree). This clonotype was obtained from a male donor in good health, serving as a control. Material: blood. At the DNA level, the sequence is TGTGCCAGCAGTCCGGGACTCAATAATTCACCCCTCCACTTT. This gives the protein CASSPGLNNSPLHF.